Following are 30 T cell receptor beta chains from one sample sequenced in a study of cytomegalovirus exposure and HLA in healthy donors. PCR employed 60 Vbeta and 13 Jbeta primers. Profiling relied on immunoSEQ multiplex PCR, and the TCRdb table lists in-frame clones only, not all of them. The data show 200,000 or so clones, more than 75% seen once. Material for sequencing was PBMCs. The receptors here all came from a woman in her forties or fifties in good health and CMV-seropositive.

The chain recombines TRBV6-6 with TRBJ1-6; D remains ambiguous. The CDR3 spans 15 residues. V was cut by 5 bases and J by 4 bases, with 12 bases left in between. CDR1 MNHNY and CDR2 SVGAGI come from the germline V gene (reference sequence). The CDR3 region is CASSPGGRYNSPLHF. CDR3 nucleotide sequence: TGTGCCAGCAGTCCCGGTGGGCGATATAATTCACCCCTCCACTTT.

The gene calls are TRBV1 and TRBJ2-1; the DNA was not used to check the table's D call, TRBD1. TRBV1 is designated a pseudogene. The CDR3 has 17 residues. The CDR3 sequence: CTSSQDQGGPSYNEQFF. CDR3 sequence (DNA): TGCACCAGCAGCCAAGACCAAGGGGGCCCTTCCTACAATGAGCAGTTCTTC.

In its sample, this clone was seen once. CDR3 residues: CASSSGDTNYGYTF. For the CDR3, the DNA is TGTGCCAGCAGCTCGGGAGACACCAACTATGGCTACACCTTC. The gene calls are TRBV5-4 and TRBJ1-2, with D uncertain. The ends were cut back, 3 bases at V and 2 bases at J, with 11 bases in the middle. Germline CDR1 reads SGHNT; CDR2 reads YYREEE (reference sequence). This CDR3 comprises 14 residues.

This chain uses TRBV15 with TRBJ1-1; 8 nucleotides match TRBD1. Germline CDR1 reads LNHNV; CDR2 reads YYDKDF (reference sequence). The V segment lost 0 bases and the J segment 3 bases; nucleotides outside the gene matches: 21. The CDR3 is 21 amino acids. Here the CDR3 reads CATSRDKAVVGTGPRDTEAFF. Written as DNA, the CDR3 is TGTGCCACCAGCAGAGATAAGGCCGTTGTGGGGACAGGCCCTAGGGACACTGAAGCTTTCTTT.

The chain joins TRBV7-2 to TRBJ2-7; 12 positions match TRBD2. The V gene's germline CDR1 is SGHTA and CDR2 FQGNSA. With V trimmed by 4 bases and J by 0 bases, 1 base remained unmatched. This CDR3 has 15 amino acids. CDR3 sequence (DNA): TGTGCCAGCAGCTCTAGCGGGGGGGACTCCTACGAGCAGTACTTC. It is translated as CASSSSGGDSYEQYF.

The V and J genes are TRBV27 and TRBJ2-3; 7 bases fit TRBD1. V gave up 1 base and J gave up 5 bases; unmatched junction bases: 12. The V gene's germline CDR1 is MNHEY and CDR2 SMNVEV (reference sequence). There are 17 residues in the CDR3. DNA for the CDR3: TGTGCCAGCAGTTTATTTGAGGGGGCGCGCGGAGGAGATACGCAGTATTTT. Translation: CASSLFEGARGGDTQYF.

This clone has just a few counts. The CDR3 loop reads CASRDSRGGSSYEQYF. The CDR3 nucleotides are TGTGCCAGCAGAGATTCCCGGGGGGGGAGCTCCTACGAGCAGTACTTC. The chain carries TRBV19 and TRBJ2-7, with 8 bases aligning to TRBD2. This CDR3 region has 16 residues. V gave up 9 bases and J gave up 0 bases; unmatched junction bases: 13. Per germline, CDR1 LNHDA and CDR2 SQIVND (reference sequence).

The chain uses TRBV6-5 and TRBJ2-5; 9 bases align to TRBD2. V was pared by 5 bases and J by 9 bases, with 1 base of the junction left unmatched. Germline-derived CDR1 and CDR2 are MNHEY and SVGAGI. The CDR3 length is 11 residues. CDR3 amino acids: CASSGGGAQYF. CDR3 sequence (DNA): TGTGCCAGCAGTGGCGGGGGGGCCCAGTACTTC.

The chain is built from TRBV5-1 and TRBJ2-2; 8 bases are shared with TRBD1. V lost 4 bases and J lost 5; bases outside the gene matches: 13. Looked up from germline, CDR1 is SGHRS and CDR2 is YFSETQ. CDR3 length equals 17 residues. The CDR3 sequence: CASSPGTGYMSTGELFF. CDR3 nucleotide sequence: TGCGCCAGCAGCCCCGGGACAGGTTATATGTCGACCGGGGAGCTGTTTTTT.

This chain connects TRBV7-2 to TRBJ1-2; D not resolved. The CDR3 has 14 amino acids. Germline CDR1 SGHTA, CDR2 FQGNSA. Trimming removed 5 bases at V and 9 bases at J, with 19 bases between. CDR3 amino acids: CASSPRSISPSYTF. As DNA, the CDR3 is TGTGCCAGCAGCCCGAGGTCGATTTCTCCTAGCTACACCTTC.

The gene calls are TRBV18 and TRBJ2-1; D is undetermined. The V end was cut by 2 bases, the J end by 7 bases, with 6 bases between. The CDR3 spans 12 residues. Germline assignment: CDR1 KGHSH and CDR2 LQKENI. The chain's CDR3 is CASSPEENEQFF. The CDR3 DNA sequence: TGTGCCAGCTCACCAGAGGAGAATGAGCAGTTCTTC.

This chain links TRBV18 with TRBJ1-6; maybe TRBD1 (6 bases). The CDR3 consists of 14 residues. V was trimmed by 3 bases and J by 8 bases, leaving 11 bases between them. The germline V gene encodes CDR1 KGHSH and CDR2 LQKENI. CDR3 DNA sequence: TGTGCCAGCTCACCGGCGGGGGCCGATTCACCCCTCCACTTT. Its protein is CASSPAGADSPLHF.

The rearrangement uses TRBV5-1 and TRBJ1-3; 9 bases align to TRBD1. With V trimmed by 7 bases and J by 1 base, 3 bases remained unmatched. The CDR3 has 14 residues. The germline V gene encodes CDR1 SGHRS and CDR2 YFSETQ. CDR3 sequence reads: CASQQGASGNTIYF. CDR3 nucleotides: TGCGCCAGCCAACAGGGGGCGTCTGGAAACACCATATATTTT.

J is TRBJ1-5 and V is TRBV7-8; the match to TRBD1 covers 7 bases. Losses at the gene ends were 5 bases for V and 3 bases for J; bases not matched to a gene: 4. Germline loops: CDR1 SGHVS, CDR2 FQNEAQ. The CDR3 contains 14 residues. The CDR3 here is CASSQGQANQPQHF. CDR3 coding DNA: TGTGCCAGCAGCCAAGGACAGGCCAATCAGCCCCAGCATTTT.

This clone showed up just a few times. The rearrangement uses TRBV5-1 and TRBJ2-5, with a possible D match to TRBD1 (7 bases). Matching the DNA end better, TRBJ2-7 makes the J call doubtful. The CDR3 covers 15 residues. The V gene's germline CDR1 is SGHRS and CDR2 YFSETQ. As DNA, the CDR3 is TGCGCCAGCAGCCTTGGGGGGACAGCCTCCTACGAGCAGTACTTC. This sequence encodes CASSLGGTASYEQYF.

The CDR3 DNA reads as TGTGCCAGCAAGACTAGCGGGGCTAGCACAGATACGCAGTATTTT. This sequence encodes CASKTSGASTDTQYF. This chain connects TRBV28 to TRBJ2-3, with 11 bases identical to TRBD2. The CDR3 extends over 15 amino acids. CDR1 and CDR2 (germline): MDHEN, SYDVKM. V was clipped by 7 bases and J by 0 bases; unmatched bases: 3.

This chain joins TRBV7-2 and TRBJ2-5; 9 bases are a match to TRBD2. J lost 5 bases, V lost 2 bases, and 6 bases had no gene match. The CDR3 totals 15 residues. The germline gives CDR1 SGHTA, CDR2 FQGNSA. The DNA for the CDR3 is TGTGCCAGCAGCTTAAGCGGGGGGCTTGGGGAGACCCAGTACTTC. This encodes CASSLSGGLGETQYF.

The chain joins TRBV7-3 to TRBJ2-7; D perhaps matches TRBD2 (6 bases). V gave up 6 bases and J gave up 4 bases, with 13 bases separating them. The germline gives CDR1 SGHTA, CDR2 FQGTGA. CDR3 length: 13 amino acids. The CDR3: CASSPGTGYEQYF. The CDR3 bases are TGTGCCAGCAGTCCCGGGACTGGGTACGAGCAGTACTTC.

The chain links TRBV9 to TRBJ2-6; tentative D call: TRBD2 (8 bases). The CDR3 has 17 amino acids. V shed 1 base and J shed 3 bases, with 14 bases lying between them. Germline CDR1 is SGDLS and CDR2 is YYNGEE. The CDR3 region is CASSVREGAYGANVLTF. CDR3 sequence (DNA): TGTGCCAGCAGCGTACGGGAGGGGGCGTATGGGGCCAACGTCCTGACTTTC.

The genes are TRBV10-1 and TRBJ2-2; the D gene is possibly TRBD2 (5 bases). The V gene's germline CDR1 is WNHNN and CDR2 SYGVQD (reference sequence). The germline V and J ends were trimmed by 6 bases and 7 bases, with 15 bases remaining between them. The CDR3 runs 14 residues. CDR3 coding DNA: TGCGCCAGCAGCGGACTGAGGCAGAGCGGGGAGCTGTTTTTT. This encodes CASSGLRQSGELFF.

This clone has just one count. V is TRBV10-3 and J is TRBJ2-1; TRBD2 agrees at 8 bases. Trimming took 6 bases from V and 8 from J; bases not matched to a gene: 6. Germline V gene sequence: CDR1 ENHRY, CDR2 SYGVKD. The CDR3 covers 13 residues. The chain's CDR3 is CAIRGLAVDEQFF. For the CDR3, the DNA is TGTGCCATCAGAGGACTAGCTGTGGATGAGCAGTTCTTC.

The rearrangement uses TRBV5-1 and TRBJ2-7; 10 positions agree with TRBD2. The V gene end was trimmed by 0 bases and the J gene end by 2 bases; junction bases not matched to a gene: 8. The CDR3 consists of 17 residues. The germline V gene encodes CDR1 SGHRS and CDR2 YFSETQ. The CDR3 loop is CASSLGLTSGKPYEQYF. The DNA for the CDR3 is TGCGCCAGCAGCTTGGGACTTACTAGCGGGAAACCCTACGAGCAGTACTTC.

This rearrangement joins TRBV18 to TRBJ1-5, with 10 bases matching TRBD1. The CDR3 covers 15 residues. V dropped 5 bases and J dropped 6; count of bases not matched to a gene: 7. Looked up from germline, CDR1 is KGHSH and CDR2 is LQKENI. CDR3 amino acids: CASSSDRGQSQPQHF. The CDR3 DNA reads TGTGCCAGCTCAAGCGACAGGGGGCAAAGTCAGCCCCAGCATTTT. Complete variable domain (other parts from reference TRBV18 and TRBJ1-5): NAGVMQNPRHLVRRRGQEARLRCSPMKGHSHVYWYRQLPEEGLKFMVYLQKENIIDESGMPKERFSAEFPKEGPSILRIQQVVRGDSAAYFCASSSDRGQSQPQHFGDGTRLSIL.

This chain uses TRBV9 with TRBJ2-1; 7 bases are a match to TRBD2. CDR1 and CDR2 (germline): SGDLS, YYNGEE. The CDR3 totals 15 residues. V shed 2 bases, J shed 2 bases, and the junction held 4 bases outside the gene matches. Here the CDR3 DNA reads TGTGCCAGCAGCGTGGGCGGGAGTGCCTACAATGAGCAGTTCTTC. This encodes CASSVGGSAYNEQFF.

The chain is built from TRBV2 and TRBJ1-5; D is ambiguous. Between the trimmed V and J ends, which lost 1 base and 6 bases, there was a span of 4 bases. Per germline, CDR1 SNHLY and CDR2 FYNNEI. The CDR3 extends over 12 amino acids. CDR3 residues: CASSEDGQPQHF. CDR3 sequence (DNA): TGTGCCAGCAGTGAAGACGGTCAGCCCCAGCATTTT.

In this sample, this clone turned up once. This chain connects TRBV21-1 to TRBJ2-7; the D call in the table, TRBD2, was not verified against the DNA. TRBV21-1 is reported as a pseudogene. This CDR3 has 16 amino acids. The CDR3 is CASSKATGTRGDEQYF. The CDR3 bases are TGTGCCAGCAGCAAAGCTACCGGGACTAGGGGAGACGAGCAGTACTTC.

The chain carries TRBV27 and TRBJ2-5, with a weak D call TRBD2 (7 bases). CDR3 size: 13 residues. V was pared by 6 bases and J by 4 bases, with 12 bases between. Germline loops: CDR1 MNHEY, CDR2 SMNVEV (reference sequence). Written as DNA, the CDR3 is TGTGCCAGCAGCTTAGGGGGGGCAGAGACCCAGTACTTC. Translated, it gives CASSLGGAETQYF.

The V call is TRBV27, the J call TRBJ1-5; 7 nucleotides line up with TRBD1. CDR1 is MNHEY, CDR2 SMNVEV, per germline (reference sequence). The CDR3 has 15 amino acids. Trimming removed 6 bases from V and 7 bases from J; junction bases left unmatched: 12. The CDR3 reads CASRLSVAGGQPQHF. The CDR3 DNA follows: TGTGCCAGCAGACTATCGGTGGCAGGGGGACAGCCCCAGCATTTT.

This clone was detected a few times. The chain has TRBV5-6 and TRBJ1-3, with no clear D. CDR1 is SGHDT and CDR2 is YYEEEE in the germline V gene. CDR3 size: 16 residues. Trimming removed 4 bases from V and 0 bases from J, with 14 bases in between. In nucleotides, the CDR3 is TGTGCCAGCAGCAGATCCTCGGGAGACTCTGGAAACACCATATATTTT. Residues: CASSRSSGDSGNTIYF.

The genes are TRBV5-1 and TRBJ2-7, with D perhaps matching TRBD2 (5 bases). The CDR3 has 14 residues. V shed 1 base and J shed 3 bases, with 11 bases lying between them. CDR1 and CDR2 from the germline V gene are SGHRS and YFSETQ. Here the CDR3 reads CASSLRLRDYEQYF. The CDR3, as DNA: TGCGCCAGCAGCTTGAGGTTGAGGGACTACGAGCAGTACTTC.